The 26 T cell receptor beta chains given below trace back to one sample, sequenced in a study of shared clonotypes between healthy human individuals. The protocol was immunoSEQ multiplex PCR, while the TCRdb copy is restricted to in-frame clones and leaves out a portion. Among roughly 2,500,000 clones listed, under 95% were seen once. Material for sequencing was naive CD4+ T cells from PBMCs. Sample subset: CD45RA+ positively selected. Every receptor here comes from a man aged 18-30 years in good health. Some clones in this sample may be carry-over from other donors' samples.

The chain couples TRBV7-6 to TRBJ2-3; the match to TRBD2 covers 9 bases. Germline trimming cut 5 bases from V and 9 bases from J; bases unmatched to any gene: 12. Looked up from germline, CDR1 is SGHVS and CDR2 is FNYEAQ. The CDR3 extends over 15 amino acids. The CDR3 region is CASSPIAGVSGTQYF. CDR3 nucleotides: TGTGCCAGCAGCCCAATAGCGGGAGTAAGTGGGACGCAGTATTTT.

A few counts support this clone. J is TRBJ1-1 and V is TRBV7-9; a possible D gene is TRBD1 (5 bases). Germline V gene sequence: CDR1 SEHNR, CDR2 FQNEAQ (reference sequence). The CDR3 has 14 residues. With 5 bases removed from V and 4 bases from J, the gap between germline ends came to 14 bases. The CDR3 DNA sequence: TGTGCCAGCAGCCGCAGGGAGGTGACCACTGAAGCTTTCTTT. This encodes CASSRREVTTEAFF.

This clone is a singleton in its sample. This chain uses TRBV6-6 with TRBJ1-5; tentatively, D is TRBD1 (5 bases). The CDR3 sequence is 14 residues long. The germline gives CDR1 MNHNY, CDR2 SVGAGI (reference sequence). Trimming removed 6 bases at V and 7 bases at J, with 16 bases between. CDR3 coding DNA: TGTGCCAGCAGCCGGGACCGCGGGCGACAGCCCCAGCATTTT. Residues: CASSRDRGRQPQHF.

The rearrangement uses TRBV7-9 and TRBJ2-3; D is unclear. In germline, CDR1 is SEHNR, CDR2 FQNEAQ (reference sequence). The V end was cut by 5 bases, the J end by 0 bases, with 15 bases between. The length of the CDR3 is 16 residues. The chain's CDR3 is CASSLPSARSTDTQYF. CDR3 DNA: TGTGCCAGCAGCCTCCCGTCGGCGCGGAGCACAGATACGCAGTATTTT.

The chain employs TRBV28 and TRBJ1-5; the match to TRBD1 covers 11 bases. V was pared by 5 bases and J by 6 bases, with 3 bases of the junction left unmatched. CDR1 and CDR2 (germline): MDHEN, SYDVKM. This CDR3 comprises 14 residues. CDR3 coding DNA: TGTGCCAGCAGTCGGACAGGGGGCGGTCAGCCCCAGCATTTT. As protein: CASSRTGGGQPQHF.

This sequence joins TRBV6-5 and TRBJ1-1; tentatively, D is TRBD1 (5 bases). Germline loops: CDR1 MNHEY, CDR2 SVGAGI. The V end lost 5 bases, the J end lost 5 bases, and 12 bases lay between the germline ends. The length of the CDR3 is 13 residues. The CDR3 region has the DNA TGTGCCAGCAGTCCCCCGCGGGGGACTGAAGCTTTCTTT. This translates into CASSPPRGTEAFF.

Only one count was recorded for this clone. This chain joins TRBV5-8 and TRBJ2-3; D is undetermined. The CDR3 is 12 residues long. Trimming stripped 4 bases from V and 4 bases from J, with 7 bases between. Looked up from germline, CDR1 is SGHTS and CDR2 is YDEGEE. The DNA of the CDR3 is TGTGCCAGCAGCGGTCAATCAGATACGCAGTATTTT. Translating it yields CASSGQSDTQYF.

Comment on this clone: The same CDR3 arises from other DNA sequences in this sample as well. The rearrangement joins TRBV5-1 to TRBJ2-1; 8 bases align to TRBD2. Unmatched junction bases numbered 5, after V lost 3 bases and J lost 0 bases. Germline V gene data show CDR1 as SGHRS and CDR2 as YFSETQ. This CDR3 has 16 residues. This CDR3 is CASSSLSGSSYNEQFF. CDR3 DNA sequence: TGCGCCAGCAGCTCCCTCAGCGGGAGCTCCTACAATGAGCAGTTCTTC.

The chain couples TRBV27 to TRBJ1-2; D possibly corresponds to TRBD1 (5 bases). The CDR3 sequence is 14 residues long. The germline V and J ends were trimmed by 3 bases and 3 bases, with 11 bases remaining between them. Germline CDR1 reads MNHEY; CDR2 reads SMNVEV (reference sequence). Here the CDR3 DNA reads TGTGCCAGCAGTTTCTGGGGGGTCGACTATGGCTACACCTTC. Protein: CASSFWGVDYGYTF.

This clone was seen just once. The chain joins TRBV5-1 to TRBJ2-5, with 9 bases lining up with TRBD2. The CDR3 loop spans 16 amino acids. Germline loops: CDR1 SGHRS, CDR2 YFSETQ. V lost 0 bases and J lost 5; bases outside the gene matches: 8. The CDR3 DNA follows: TGCGCCAGCAGCTTGGCCCAGCGGGGGGTCGGGGAGACCCAGTACTTC. As protein: CASSLAQRGVGETQYF. The variable domain in full, with the rest retrieved from reference TRBV5-1 and TRBJ2-5, is KAGVTQTPRYLIKTRGQQVTLSCSPISGHRSVSWYQQTPGQGLQFLFEYFSETQRNKGNFPGRFSGRQFSNSRSEMNVSTLELGDSALYLCASSLAQRGVGETQYFGPGTRLLVL.

The chain employs TRBV28 and TRBJ2-4; D is uncertain. Trimming left V 6 bases short and J 9 bases short, with 15 bases between. Germline CDR1 MDHEN, CDR2 SYDVKM. The CDR3 has 13 amino acids. CDR3 in DNA: TGTGCCAGCAGCCGGCTGGCTAGTGGCATTCAGTACTTC. Translating it yields CASSRLASGIQYF.

This clone was seen once. The V call is TRBV20-1, the J call TRBJ1-2; 10 bases are a match to TRBD1. The CDR3 extends over 11 amino acids. Germline-derived CDR1 and CDR2 are DFQATT and SNEGSKA (reference sequence). The CDR3 here is CSPRTGGGYTF. CDR3 in DNA: TGCAGCCCTAGGACAGGGGGTGGCTACACCTTC.

The DNA of the CDR3 is TGTGCCAGCAGTTTTTCTTCTATGCCCGAGCAGTACTTC. It codes for CASSFSSMPEQYF. The gene calls are TRBV28 and TRBJ2-7; D gene uncertain. Looked up from germline, CDR1 is MDHEN and CDR2 is SYDVKM. Trimming removed 3 bases from V and 6 bases from J, with 12 bases in between. This CDR3 has 13 residues.

The V and J genes are TRBV7-8 and TRBJ2-2, with D hard to call. V lost 5 bases and J 1 base, leaving 14 bases between the germline ends. Germline CDR1 and CDR2: SGHVS and FQNEAQ. The CDR3 spans 16 residues. The CDR3 is CASSPFEIRNTGELFF. CDR3 coding DNA: TGTGCCAGCAGCCCGTTTGAGATAAGGAACACCGGGGAGCTGTTTTTT.

This chain links TRBV5-1 with TRBJ1-1; possible D gene TRBD1, 5 bases. CDR3 size: 16 residues. V lost 4 bases and J 2 bases, leaving 18 bases between the germline ends. CDR1 and CDR2 from the germline V gene are SGHRS and YFSETQ. In DNA form, the CDR3 reads TGCGCCAGCAGCCAGATGATAGGGACGGCTAACACTGAAGCTTTCTTT. Protein: CASSQMIGTANTEAFF.

The chain couples TRBV7-2 to TRBJ2-4; tentative D call: TRBD2 (6 bases). The CDR3 is 14 amino acids. The V end was cut by 7 bases, the J end by 1 base, with 11 bases between. Germline CDR1 and CDR2: SGHTA and FQGNSA. The CDR3 spells CASKFGGAKNIQYF. In DNA form, the CDR3 reads TGTGCCAGCAAGTTCGGAGGGGCCAAAAACATTCAGTACTTC.

This clone was found once. CDR3 DNA sequence: TGTGCCAGCAGCTCGCCCTCCGGGACAGTCTCCAGCTATGGCTACACCTTC. It specifies CASSSPSGTVSSYGYTF. The chain combines TRBV7-2 with TRBJ1-2, with 7 bases matching TRBD1. Losses at the gene ends were 4 bases for V and 4 bases for J; bases not matched to a gene: 15. Germline CDR1 SGHTA, CDR2 FQGNSA. The CDR3 is made up of 17 amino acids.

The rearrangement uses TRBV19 and TRBJ2-6; a weak D match, TRBD1 (5 bases). Germline CDR1 reads LNHDA; CDR2 reads SQIVND (reference sequence). This CDR3 has 17 residues. The ends were cut back, 6 bases at V and 0 bases at J, with 15 bases in the middle. CDR3 sequence reads: CASSHPLDSSGANVLTF. The CDR3 nucleotides are TGTGCCAGTAGCCACCCATTAGACAGCTCTGGGGCCAACGTCCTGACTTTC.

This rearrangement joins TRBV9 to TRBJ1-3; maybe TRBD1 (6 bases). Germline loops: CDR1 SGDLS, CDR2 YYNGEE. The CDR3 extends over 16 amino acids. Between the trimmed V and J ends, which lost 2 bases and 4 bases, there was a span of 16 bases. The CDR3: CASSVRSTGPGNTIYF. The CDR3 coding sequence is TGTGCCAGCAGCGTTCGATCAACAGGGCCCGGAAACACCATATATTTT.

The chain employs TRBV19 and TRBJ2-2; D is undetermined. The CDR3 totals 14 residues. CDR1 and CDR2 (germline): LNHDA, SQIVND (reference sequence). Trimming removed 6 bases at V and 2 bases at J, with 10 bases between. The CDR3 reads CASSPTFNTGELFF. In DNA, the CDR3 is TGTGCCAGTAGCCCCACTTTTAACACCGGGGAGCTGTTTTTT.

The chain carries TRBV11-2 and TRBJ2-6; unclear D gene. Germline CDR1 and CDR2: SGHAT and FQNNGV. The germline V and J ends were trimmed by 5 bases and 1 base, with 15 bases remaining between them. The CDR3 is 17 amino acids. The chain's CDR3 is CASSPLVRSSGANVLTF. Here the CDR3 DNA reads TGTGCCAGCAGCCCACTTGTGCGGTCTTCTGGGGCCAACGTCCTGACTTTC.

The chain carries TRBV11-2 and TRBJ2-7, with 9 bases identical to TRBD1. CDR1 is SGHAT, CDR2 FQNNGV, per germline. V was clipped by 1 base and J by 0 bases; unmatched bases: 7. The CDR3 totals 17 residues. Here the CDR3 reads CASSLAPPTGGSYEQYF. DNA of the CDR3: TGTGCCAGCAGCTTAGCCCCCCCGACAGGGGGCTCCTACGAGCAGTACTTC.

This rearrangement joins TRBV18 to TRBJ2-7, with D possibly matching TRBD1 (6 bases). V was clipped by 2 bases and J by 6 bases, with 14 bases between them. CDR1 is KGHSH, CDR2 LQKENI, per germline. This CDR3 contains 14 residues. The CDR3 spells CASSPVAGEVEQYF. The CDR3 DNA reads TGTGCCAGCTCACCAGTTGCAGGGGAAGTCGAGCAGTACTTC.

The gene calls are TRBV28 and TRBJ2-7; D ambiguous. Trimming removed 6 bases at V and 3 bases at J, with 15 bases between. The CDR3 length is 14 residues. Germline V lookup: CDR1 MDHEN, CDR2 SYDVKM. CDR3 nucleotides: TGTGCCAGCAGAAATGGGATGGAGATCTACGAGCAGTACTTC. Translation gives CASRNGMEIYEQYF.

J is TRBJ2-7 and V is TRBV7-2; 13 nucleotides align to TRBD2. The CDR3 loop spans 18 amino acids. Germline V gives CDR1 SGHTA, CDR2 FQGNSA. The trim removed 3 bases at V and 1 base at J, leaving 9 bases unmatched. The CDR3 DNA follows: TGTGCCAGCAGCTTGGCCGGGACTAGCGGGGTGTTATCCTACGAGCAGTACTTC. This gives the protein CASSLAGTSGVLSYEQYF. The whole variable domain, filled in from reference TRBV7-2 and TRBJ2-7, reads GAGVSQSPSNKVTEKGKDVELRCDPISGHTALYWYRQSLGQGLEFLIYFQGNSAPDKSGLPSDRFSAERTGGSVSTLTIQRTQQEDSAVYLCASSLAGTSGVLSYEQYFGPGTRLTVT.

The chain uses TRBV6-1 and TRBJ2-7; a possible D gene is TRBD2 (6 bases). The germline CDR1 and CDR2 sequences are MNHNS and SASEGT. The CDR3 consists of 13 residues. The germline V and J ends were trimmed by 3 bases and 3 bases, with 9 bases remaining between them. DNA for the CDR3: TGTGCCAGCAGTGAGGGAGGTCTCTACGAGCAGTACTTC. Translation gives CASSEGGLYEQYF.